These T cell receptor beta chains were read from a single sample in a study of spatial heterogeneity in lung cancer. TCRdb analysed the 5' RACE reads with MiXCR anew, one entry per CDR3 protein. The sample holds 6,000 to 8,500 distinct CDR3 sequences; around 5.8% are singletons and the top ten take around 8%. This sample comprised normal lung tissue next to the tumor, obtained at surgery. All receptors derive from a female donor with early-stage non-small cell lung cancer. CDR3s include the opening cysteine and the closing phenylalanine or tryptophan. The D gene is left open where the match is weak. For some rows the clone size is stated as once, few or many, or as a class when expanded; others skip it.

cdr3_aa cdr3_nt d_call v_call clone_size j_call
CSADDREDYGYTF TGCAGTGCCGATGACAGGGAAGACTATGGCTACACCTTC TRBD1 TRBV20-1 many TRBJ1-2
CSARGTPTYEQYF TGCAGTGCCAGGGGGACACCCACCTACGAGCAGTACTTC TRBD1 TRBV20-1 many TRBJ2-7
CASSQGGGRTEQFF TGCGCCAGCAGCCAAGGGGGCGGGAGGACTGAGCAGTTCTTC TRBD2 TRBV4-1 medium-sized TRBJ2-1
CASSPRGSYGYTF TGTGCCAGCAGTCCGAGGGGGAGCTATGGCTACACCTTC - TRBV12-3/TRBV12-4 many TRBJ1-2
CASSSLGQTIYEQYF TGTGCCAGCAGTTCCCTGGGACAGACTATCTACGAGCAGTACTTC TRBD1 TRBV27 few TRBJ2-7
CASSLNRGRMNTEAFF TGTGCCAGCAGTTTGAACAGGGGGCGTATGAACACTGAAGCTTTCTTT TRBD1 TRBV12-3/TRBV12-4 few TRBJ1-1
CSVQGLEAFF TGCAGCGTACAGGGACTAGAAGCTTTCTTT - TRBV29-1 many TRBJ1-1
CASSQDSTELGGYTF TGTGCCAGCAGCCAAGATAGTACGGAACTAGGCGGCTACACCTTC - TRBV3-1 many TRBJ1-2
CASSPRLAGQQETQYF TGTGCCAGCAGTCCCCGACTAGCGGGACAGCAAGAGACCCAGTACTTC TRBD2 TRBV28 medium-sized TRBJ2-5
CASSIDLLSSYNEQFF TGTGCCAGTAGTATCGACTTACTAAGCTCCTACAATGAGCAGTTCTTC - TRBV19 many TRBJ2-1
CASSLSWGQPFF TGTGCCAGCAGCTTGAGTTGGGGACAGCCCTTCTTC TRBD1 TRBV7-2 many TRBJ1-2
CSAGLTGQRRKNEQYF TGCAGTGCTGGACTTACGGGACAGCGAAGAAAAAACGAGCAGTACTTC TRBD1 TRBV20-1 - TRBJ2-7
CASRNPGQGFDEQYF TGTGCCAGCAGGAACCCGGGACAGGGATTCGACGAGCAGTACTTC TRBD1 TRBV7-3 many TRBJ2-7
CAWSAVLASFYEQYF TGTGCCTGGAGTGCGGTCCTAGCGTCCTTCTACGAGCAGTACTTC - TRBV30 many TRBJ2-7
CAWSTGTGNQPQHF TGTGCCTGGAGCACCGGGACTGGGAATCAGCCCCAGCATTTT - TRBV30 medium-sized TRBJ1-5
CSAPPGHAEAFF TGCAGTGCTCCACCGGGACACGCGGAAGCTTTCTTT - TRBV20-1 many TRBJ1-1
CASSFVGGADNEQFF TGTGCCAGCAGCTTCGTAGGGGGCGCCGATAATGAGCAGTTCTTC TRBD1 TRBV5-4 many TRBJ2-1
CATSDPWTGTDTQYF TGTGCCACCAGTGACCCTTGGACTGGGACAGATACGCAGTATTTT - TRBV24-1 many TRBJ2-3